These 9 T cell receptor beta chains came from one sample sequenced in a study of T cells after yellow fever vaccination. TCRdb itself ran the 5' RACE reads through MiXCR, one entry per CDR3 protein. The table records around 600,000 distinct CDR3 sequences, roughly an eighth of them present only once. The sample here was PBMCs, taken on the day of the yellow fever booster vaccination. The receptors originated from a man under 40 who received the YFV17D yellow fever vaccine.

The chain has TRBV10-3 and TRBJ2-5, with 7 bases fitting TRBD1. V lost 4 bases, J lost 5 bases, and 4 bases stayed unmatched. CDR1 and CDR2 from the germline V gene are ENHRY and SYGVKD. There are 13 residues in the CDR3. This CDR3 reads CAISAGQPETQYF. CDR3 DNA: TGTGCCATCAGTGCGGGACAGCCGGAGACCCAGTACTTC.

V and J are TRBV20-1 and TRBJ2-1; 13 nucleotides align to TRBD2. Germline CDR1 and CDR2: DFQATT and SNEGSKA (reference sequence). This CDR3 has 19 residues. V dropped 2 bases and J dropped 4; count of bases not matched to a gene: 14. CDR3 nucleotide sequence: TGCAGTGCTAGACCGTCGGGACTAGCGGGGCCTGCCCTGTACAATGAGCAGTTCTTC. Translating it yields CSARPSGLAGPALYNEQFF.

The chain combines TRBV5-1 with TRBJ2-5; 9 bases line up with TRBD1. Germline V gives CDR1 SGHRS, CDR2 YFSETQ. V lost 2 bases to trimming and J lost 0 bases; unmatched junction nucleotides: 2. The CDR3 extends over 15 amino acids. CDR3: CASSLQGANQETQYF. The CDR3 coding sequence is TGCGCCAGCAGCTTACAGGGGGCTAACCAAGAGACCCAGTACTTC.

V usage is TRBV6-6 and J usage is TRBJ1-1; D is uncertain. Between the trimmed V and J ends, which lost 5 bases and 2 bases, there was a span of 9 bases. The CDR3 is made up of 13 amino acids. Germline CDR1 and CDR2: MNHNY and SVGAGI (reference sequence). CDR3 sequence reads: CASSAWINTEAFF. CDR3 sequence (DNA): TGTGCCAGCAGTGCCTGGATAAACACTGAAGCTTTCTTT.

This chain links TRBV29-1 with TRBJ2-5, with unresolved D. Trimming stripped 8 bases from V and 1 base from J, with 14 bases between. The CDR3 covers 13 residues. In germline, CDR1 is SQVTM, CDR2 ANQGSEA. Here the CDR3 DNA reads TGCAGCTCGTGGGCAGGAGCCCAAGAGACCCAGTACTTC. Translation gives CSSWAGAQETQYF.

The genes are TRBV6-2 or TRBV6-3 and TRBJ1-5; D is uncertain. CDR3 size: 14 residues. Trimming took off 6 bases at V and 1 base at J, with 10 bases between the two ends. CDR1 is MNHEY, CDR2 SVGEGT, per germline. CDR3 nucleotide sequence: TGTGCCAGCAGGACGACGGTGAGCAATCAGCCCCAGCATTTT. Encoded protein: CASRTTVSNQPQHF.

Comment on this clonotype: A single base separates this from a much larger clone, so it may be a read error. V is TRBV29-1 and J is TRBJ2-3; 7 bases agree with TRBD2. This CDR3 spans 13 amino acids. Germline V gene lookup returns CDR1 SQVTM and CDR2 ANQGSEA. In DNA form, the CDR3 reads TGCAGCGTTGCCCCTAGCGGTTTAGATACGCTGTATTTT. Protein sequence: CSVAPSGLDTLYF.

A remark on this clonotype: The conserved closing phenylalanine or tryptophan is absent in this CDR3, likely reflecting a read error. V usage is TRBV5-1 and J usage is TRBJ2-7, with D tentatively TRBD2 (6 bases). Germline CDR1 and CDR2: SGHRS and YFSETQ. With 5 bases removed from V and 0 bases from J, the gap between germline ends came to 9 bases. The CDR3 loop spans 13 amino acids. The CDR3 DNA reads as TGCGCCAGCAGGCTAGCGAACTCCTACGAGCAGTACCTC. Encoded protein: CASRLANSYEQYL.

This clonotype was seen more than once but under ten times. The J gene is TRBJ1-1, the V gene TRBV6-2 or TRBV6-3, with D unclear. CDR3 length: 12 residues. Germline values: CDR1 MNHEY, CDR2 SVGEGT. V was pared by 2 bases and J by 11 bases, with 12 bases between. In DNA form, the CDR3 reads TGTGCCAGCAGTTACACTGCAGGCGCGGCTTTCTTT. Translated, it gives CASSYTAGAAFF.